Listed here is a single TCR beta chain. These data come from a study of technical replicates of blood from four donors. The germline gives CDR1 MNHNS, CDR2 SASEGT. The CDR3 is 11 residues long. With 8 bases removed from V and 4 bases from J, the gap between germline ends came to 6 bases. Clones were sequenced by immunoSEQ multiplex PCR, and TCRdb holds only the in-frame ones, with some missing. Among fewer than 100,000 clones listed, nearly 98% were seen once. This sequence was found in a human donor in good health. The chain uses TRBV6-1 and TRBJ2-1; D unresolved. Sequencing was done on a sample of T cells isolated from PBMCs. CDR3 sequence: CASARYNEQFF. The DNA of the CDR3 is TGTGCCAGCGCCAGGTACAATGAGCAGTTCTTC.